This record concerns one TCR beta chain sequence. Its matching antigen is unknown. This specimen comes from a study of beta chain features in type 1 diabetes. Overall study results and limits: VDJ junctions sequenced from type 1 diabetes patients showed fewer insertions and more deletions. Across all four CD4+ subsets, people with type 1 diabetes showed modestly shorter TCRB CDR3s.

Sequencing targeted expressed TCRB transcripts, as all isolated RNA had been reverse transcribed. Sequencing was performed with immunoSEQ multiplex PCR; in TCRdb, only in-frame clones are kept and a portion is missing. The table includes nearly 350,000 clones, around 9.3% detected once. The origin of this receptor is a young man with type 1 diabetes. The source material was central memory CD4+ T cells from blood.

This CDR3 reads CASSGSGTQYF. The CDR3 DNA is TGTGCCAGCAGTGGGTCCGGTACGCAGTATTTT. The V and J genes are TRBV6-6 and TRBJ2-3; D ambiguous. CDR3 length: 11 residues. V was clipped by 5 bases and J by 8 bases, with 8 bases between them. Germline lookup yields CDR1 MNHNY and CDR2 SVGAGI (reference sequence).